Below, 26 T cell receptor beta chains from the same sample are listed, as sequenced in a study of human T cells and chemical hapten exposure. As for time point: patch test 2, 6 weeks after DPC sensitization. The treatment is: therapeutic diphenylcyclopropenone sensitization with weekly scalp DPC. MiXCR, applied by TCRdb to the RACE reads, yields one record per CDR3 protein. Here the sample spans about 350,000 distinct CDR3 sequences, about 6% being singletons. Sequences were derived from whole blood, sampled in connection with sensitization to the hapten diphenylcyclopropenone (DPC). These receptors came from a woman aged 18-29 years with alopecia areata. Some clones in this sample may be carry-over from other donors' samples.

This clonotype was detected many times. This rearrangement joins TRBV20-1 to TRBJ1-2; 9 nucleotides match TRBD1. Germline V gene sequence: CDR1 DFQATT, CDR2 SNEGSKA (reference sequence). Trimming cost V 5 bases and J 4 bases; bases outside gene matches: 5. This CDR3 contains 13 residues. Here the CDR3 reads CSAEPTGGYGYTF. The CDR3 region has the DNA TGCAGTGCTGAGCCGACAGGGGGCTATGGCTACACCTTC.

CDR3 residues: CASGPRTPRVETQYF. DNA for the CDR3: TGTGCCAGCGGGCCCAGGACTCCCCGGGTAGAGACCCAGTACTTC. The chain joins TRBV5-4 to TRBJ2-5; possible D gene TRBD2, 5 bases. With 7 bases removed from V and 4 bases from J, the gap between germline ends came to 20 bases. The CDR3 length is 15 residues. The germline gives CDR1 SGHNT, CDR2 YYREEE (reference sequence).

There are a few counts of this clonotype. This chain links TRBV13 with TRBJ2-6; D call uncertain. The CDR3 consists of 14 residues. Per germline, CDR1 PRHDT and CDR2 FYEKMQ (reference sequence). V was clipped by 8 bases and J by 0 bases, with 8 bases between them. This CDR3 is CASAPTSGANVLTF. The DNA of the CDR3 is TGTGCCAGCGCCCCGACCTCTGGGGCCAACGTCCTGACTTTC.

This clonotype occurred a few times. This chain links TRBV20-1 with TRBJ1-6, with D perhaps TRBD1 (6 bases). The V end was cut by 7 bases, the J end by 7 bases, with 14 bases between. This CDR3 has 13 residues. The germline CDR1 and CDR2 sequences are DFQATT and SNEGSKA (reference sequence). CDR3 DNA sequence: TGCAGTGGGGACCAGGGGAAGAATTCACCCCTCCACTTT. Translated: CSGDQGKNSPLHF.

In DNA, the CDR3 is TGTGCCAGCAGTTTGATCTTAGCGGGGGGGCCTGCAGATACGCAGTATTTT. Residues: CASSLILAGGPADTQYF. The chain uses TRBV28 and TRBJ2-3, with 11 bases aligning to TRBD2. The CDR3 is made up of 17 amino acids. Germline V gene data show CDR1 as MDHEN and CDR2 as SYDVKM. The V segment lost 3 bases and the J segment 4 bases; nucleotides outside the gene matches: 9.

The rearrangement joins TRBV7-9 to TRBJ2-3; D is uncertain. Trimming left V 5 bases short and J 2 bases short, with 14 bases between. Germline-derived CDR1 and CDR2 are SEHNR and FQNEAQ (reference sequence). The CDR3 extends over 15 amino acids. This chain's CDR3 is CASSPTSLSTDTQYF. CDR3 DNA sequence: TGTGCCAGCAGCCCTACCAGCCTTTCCACAGATACGCAGTATTTT. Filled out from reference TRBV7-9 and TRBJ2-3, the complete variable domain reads DTGVSQNPRHKITKRGQNVTFRCDPISEHNRLYWYRQTLGQGPEFLTYFQNEAQLEKSRLLSDRFSAERPKGSFSTLEIQRTEQGDSAMYLCASSPTSLSTDTQYFGPGTRLTVL.

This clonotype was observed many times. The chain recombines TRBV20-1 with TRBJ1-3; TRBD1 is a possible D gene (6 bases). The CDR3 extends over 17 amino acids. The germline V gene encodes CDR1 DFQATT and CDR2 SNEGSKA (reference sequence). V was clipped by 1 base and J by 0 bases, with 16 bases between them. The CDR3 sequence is CSARGPEDRSSGNTIYF. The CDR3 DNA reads TGCAGTGCTAGAGGCCCGGAAGACAGGAGCTCTGGAAACACCATATATTTT.

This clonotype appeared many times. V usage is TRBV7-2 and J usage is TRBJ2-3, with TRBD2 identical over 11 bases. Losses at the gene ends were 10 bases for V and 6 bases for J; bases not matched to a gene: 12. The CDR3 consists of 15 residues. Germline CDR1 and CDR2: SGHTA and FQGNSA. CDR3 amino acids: CATRLAGTLKDTQYF. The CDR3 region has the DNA TGTGCCACAAGACTAGCGGGGACCCTTAAGGATACGCAGTATTTT. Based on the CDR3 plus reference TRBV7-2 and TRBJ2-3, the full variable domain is GAGVSQSPSNKVTEKGKDVELRCDPISGHTALYWYRQSLGQGLEFLIYFQGNSAPDKSGLPSDRFSAERTGGSVSTLTIQRTQQEDSAVYLCATRLAGTLKDTQYFGPGTRLTVL.

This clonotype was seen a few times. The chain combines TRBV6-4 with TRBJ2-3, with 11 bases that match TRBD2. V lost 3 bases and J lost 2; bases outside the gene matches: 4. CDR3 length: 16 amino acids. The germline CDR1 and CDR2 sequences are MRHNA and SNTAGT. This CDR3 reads CASSETSGGHTDTQYF. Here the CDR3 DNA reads TGTGCCAGCAGTGAAACTAGCGGGGGCCACACAGATACGCAGTATTTT.

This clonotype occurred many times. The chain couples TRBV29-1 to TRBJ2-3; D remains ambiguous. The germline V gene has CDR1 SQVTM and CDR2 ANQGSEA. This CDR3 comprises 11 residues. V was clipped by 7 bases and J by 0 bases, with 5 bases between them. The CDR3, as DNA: TGCAGCGGGGCTAGCACAGATACGCAGTATTTT. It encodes CSGASTDTQYF.

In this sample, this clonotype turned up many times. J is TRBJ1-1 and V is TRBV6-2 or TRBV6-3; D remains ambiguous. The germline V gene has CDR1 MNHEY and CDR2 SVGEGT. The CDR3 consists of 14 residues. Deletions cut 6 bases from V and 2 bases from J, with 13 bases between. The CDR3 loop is CASSVSLRNTEAFF. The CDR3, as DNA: TGTGCCAGCAGCGTATCCCTACGAAACACTGAAGCTTTCTTT.

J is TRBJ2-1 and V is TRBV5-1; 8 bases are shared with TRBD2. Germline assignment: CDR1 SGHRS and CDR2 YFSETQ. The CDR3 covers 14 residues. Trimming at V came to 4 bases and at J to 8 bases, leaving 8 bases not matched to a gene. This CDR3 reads CASSGRSGGYEQFF. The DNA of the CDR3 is TGCGCCAGCAGCGGACGCAGCGGGGGCTATGAGCAGTTCTTC.

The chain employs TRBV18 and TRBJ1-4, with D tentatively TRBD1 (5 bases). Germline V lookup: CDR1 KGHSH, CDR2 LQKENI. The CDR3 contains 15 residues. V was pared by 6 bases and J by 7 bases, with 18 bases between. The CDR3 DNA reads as TGTGCCAGCTCCCCCTCCGGGGGGGGGAGTGAAAAACTGTTTTTT. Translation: CASSPSGGGSEKLFF.

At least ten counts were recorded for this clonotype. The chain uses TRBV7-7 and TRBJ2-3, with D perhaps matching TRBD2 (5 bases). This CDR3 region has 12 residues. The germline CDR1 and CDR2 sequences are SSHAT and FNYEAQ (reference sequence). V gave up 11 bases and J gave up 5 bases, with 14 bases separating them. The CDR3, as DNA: TGTGCCGTTATTAACCGGGGAGATACGCAGTATTTT. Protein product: CAVINRGDTQYF. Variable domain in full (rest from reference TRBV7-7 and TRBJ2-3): GAGVSQSPRYKVTKRGQDVTLRCDPISSHATLYWYQQALGQGPEFLTYFNYEAQPDKSGLPSDRFSAERPEGSISTLTIQRTEQRDSAMYRCAVINRGDTQYFGPGTRLTVL.

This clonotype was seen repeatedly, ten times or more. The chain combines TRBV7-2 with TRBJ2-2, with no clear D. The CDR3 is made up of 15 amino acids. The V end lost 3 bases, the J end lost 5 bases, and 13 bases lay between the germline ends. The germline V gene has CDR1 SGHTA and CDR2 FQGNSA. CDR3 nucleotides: TGTGCCAGCAGCTTCTGGGGAAGTCAGACCGGGGAGCTGTTTTTT. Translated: CASSFWGSQTGELFF.

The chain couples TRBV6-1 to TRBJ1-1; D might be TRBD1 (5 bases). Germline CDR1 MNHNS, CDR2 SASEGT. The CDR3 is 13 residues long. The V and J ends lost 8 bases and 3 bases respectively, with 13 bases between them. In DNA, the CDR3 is TGTGCCAGCCGTCTACAGGTTGACACTGAAGCTTTCTTT. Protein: CASRLQVDTEAFF.

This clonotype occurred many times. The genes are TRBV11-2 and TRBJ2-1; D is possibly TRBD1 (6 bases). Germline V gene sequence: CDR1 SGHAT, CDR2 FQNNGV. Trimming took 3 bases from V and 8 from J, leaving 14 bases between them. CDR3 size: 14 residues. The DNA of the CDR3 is TGTGCCAGCAGCTTCGGCGCAGGGGCGGATGAGCAGTTCTTC. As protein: CASSFGAGADEQFF.

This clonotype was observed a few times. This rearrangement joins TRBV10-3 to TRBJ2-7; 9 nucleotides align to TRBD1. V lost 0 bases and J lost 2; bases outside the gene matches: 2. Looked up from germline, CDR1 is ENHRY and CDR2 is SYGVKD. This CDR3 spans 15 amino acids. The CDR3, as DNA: TGTGCCATCAGTGAGTCGGGACAGGGAACCTACGAGCAGTACTTC. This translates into CAISESGQGTYEQYF.

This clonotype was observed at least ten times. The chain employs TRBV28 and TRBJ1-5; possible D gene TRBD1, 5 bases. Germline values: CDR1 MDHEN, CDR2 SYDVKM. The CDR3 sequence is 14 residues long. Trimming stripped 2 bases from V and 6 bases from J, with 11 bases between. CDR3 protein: CASSLISGIQPQHF. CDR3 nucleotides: TGTGCCAGCAGTTTAATTTCAGGGATTCAGCCCCAGCATTTT.

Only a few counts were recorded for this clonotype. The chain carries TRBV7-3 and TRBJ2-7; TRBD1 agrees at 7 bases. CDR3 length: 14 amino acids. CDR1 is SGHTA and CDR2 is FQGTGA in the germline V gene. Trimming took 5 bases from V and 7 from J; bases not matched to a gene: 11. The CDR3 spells CASSPTGVEKEQYF. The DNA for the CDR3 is TGTGCCAGCAGCCCAACAGGGGTTGAAAAAGAGCAGTACTTC.

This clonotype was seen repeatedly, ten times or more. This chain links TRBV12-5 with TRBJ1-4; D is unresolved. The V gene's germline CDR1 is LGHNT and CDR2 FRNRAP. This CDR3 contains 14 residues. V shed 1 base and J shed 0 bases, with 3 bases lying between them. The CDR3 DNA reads TGTGCTAGTGGTTTGGGGACAACTAATGAAAAACTGTTTTTT. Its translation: CASGLGTTNEKLFF.

The CDR3 loop is CAISGGPGQMNTEAFF. CDR3 bases: TGTGCCATCAGTGGAGGACCGGGACAGATGAACACTGAAGCTTTCTTT. V and J are TRBV10-3 and TRBJ1-1; TRBD1 aligns across 7 bases. Trimming took 4 bases from V and 0 from J; bases not matched to a gene: 8. Germline V gene data show CDR1 as ENHRY and CDR2 as SYGVKD. The CDR3 is 16 residues long.

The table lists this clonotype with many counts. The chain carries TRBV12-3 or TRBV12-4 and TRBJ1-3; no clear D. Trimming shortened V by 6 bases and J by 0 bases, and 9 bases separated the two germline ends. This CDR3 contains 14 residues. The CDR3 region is CASRFLVSGNTIYF. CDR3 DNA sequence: TGTGCCAGCAGATTCCTAGTCTCTGGAAACACCATATATTTT.

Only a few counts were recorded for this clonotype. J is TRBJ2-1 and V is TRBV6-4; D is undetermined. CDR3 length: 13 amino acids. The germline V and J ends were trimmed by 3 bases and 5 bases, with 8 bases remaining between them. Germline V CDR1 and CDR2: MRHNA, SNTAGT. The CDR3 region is CASSERQNNEQFF. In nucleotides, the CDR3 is TGTGCCAGCAGTGAACGACAAAACAATGAGCAGTTCTTC.

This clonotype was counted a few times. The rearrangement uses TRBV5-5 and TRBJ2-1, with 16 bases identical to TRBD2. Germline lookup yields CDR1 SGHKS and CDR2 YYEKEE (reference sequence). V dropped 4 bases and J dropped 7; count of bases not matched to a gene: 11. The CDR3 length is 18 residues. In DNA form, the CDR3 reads TGTGCCAGCAGCCCGGGACTAGCGGGGGGGCTGCGTAGTAATGAGCAGTTCTTC. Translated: CASSPGLAGGLRSNEQFF.

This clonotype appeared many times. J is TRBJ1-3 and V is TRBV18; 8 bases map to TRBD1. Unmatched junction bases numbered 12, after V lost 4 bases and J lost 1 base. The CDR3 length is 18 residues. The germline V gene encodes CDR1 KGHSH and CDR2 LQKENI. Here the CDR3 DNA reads TGTGCCAGCTCACTAAATACCGCAGGGGGCCAGTCTGGAAACACCATATATTTT. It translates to CASSLNTAGGQSGNTIYF.